This T cell receptor beta chain comes out of a study of blood T cell repertoires in COVID-19. Study summary: Specimens from acute and convalescent COVID-19 originated in the United States, Italy and Spain.

This CDR3 spans 17 amino acids. CDR1 and CDR2 (germline): MNHEY, SVGEGT. The ends lost 2 bases at V and 2 bases at J; junction bases unmatched: 8. Sequencing was performed with immunoSEQ multiplex PCR; in TCRdb, only in-frame clones are kept and a portion is missing. The sample has around 77,000 clones; about nine tenths are singletons. The rearrangement links TRBV6-2 or TRBV6-3 to TRBJ2-2; TRBD2 aligns across 7 bases. The specimen was peripheral blood. The clonotype was recovered from a man aged 70 or older with active or convalescent COVID-19. This CDR3 reads CASSYVGGRANTGELFF. CDR3 nucleotides: TGTGCCAGCAGTTACGTCGGGGGGAGAGCAAACACCGGGGAGCTGTTTTTT.